This entry lists 17 T cell receptor beta chains sequenced from one sample in a study of cytomegalovirus exposure and HLA in healthy donors. The PCR made use of 60 Vbeta and 13 Jbeta primers. Assay used: immunoSEQ multiplex PCR; TCRdb lists only in-frame clones, some missing. The sample lists around 140,000 clones, just under 90% occurring once. What was sequenced was PBMCs. The receptors derive from a young woman in good health and CMV-seronegative.

The chain combines TRBV9 with TRBJ1-1; no firm D call. Germline V gene lookup returns CDR1 SGDLS and CDR2 YYNGEE. The germline V and J ends were trimmed by 0 bases and 1 base, with 7 bases remaining between them. The CDR3 consists of 14 residues. CDR3 DNA sequence: TGTGCCAGCAGCGTAGGTGGGCGGAACACTGAAGCTTTCTTT. Amino acids: CASSVGGRNTEAFF.

This clone turned up a few times. The chain recombines TRBV9 with TRBJ1-4; D possibly corresponds to TRBD1 (5 bases). V lost 4 bases and J lost 6, with 13 bases in between. Looked up from germline, CDR1 is SGDLS and CDR2 is YYNGEE. The CDR3 runs 14 residues. The CDR3 DNA follows: TGTGCCAGCAGCCCGGGGGTTAAGGATGAAAAACTGTTTTTT. This translates into CASSPGVKDEKLFF.

The CDR3 protein is CASTPLFLQETQYF. The CDR3 DNA reads as TGTGCCAGCACTCCCTTATTCTTACAAGAGACCCAGTACTTC. This chain connects TRBV28 to TRBJ2-5; D unresolved. CDR1 MDHEN and CDR2 SYDVKM come from the germline V gene. Between the trimmed V and J ends, which lost 7 bases and 2 bases, there was a span of 14 bases. This CDR3 spans 14 amino acids.

For the CDR3, the DNA is TGTGCCAGCAGTTACCCGGGACAGGTTTGGGAGCAGTACTTC. Amino acids: CASSYPGQVWEQYF. The V and J genes are TRBV28 and TRBJ2-7, with 8 nucleotides matching TRBD1. Per the germline V gene, CDR1 is MDHEN and CDR2 is SYDVKM. The V gene end was trimmed by 4 bases and the J gene end by 7 bases; junction bases not matched to a gene: 9. The CDR3 is 14 residues long. Combining the CDR3 with reference TRBV28 and TRBJ2-7 gives the whole variable domain DVKVTQSSRYLVKRTGEKVFLECVQDMDHENMFWYRQDPGLGLRLIYFSYDVKMKEKGDIPEGYSVSREKKERFSLILESASTNQTSMYLCASSYPGQVWEQYFGPGTRLTVT.

The chain has TRBV4-2 and TRBJ1-1; 9 bases line up with TRBD1. The CDR3 extends over 17 amino acids. Germline V gene lookup returns CDR1 LGHNA and CDR2 YNFKEQ. Trimming took 1 base from V and 6 from J; bases not matched to a gene: 12. The CDR3, as DNA: TGTGCCAGCAGCCAAGGATTCCAAACAGGGGGCTTCGCTGAAGCTTTCTTT. Protein: CASSQGFQTGGFAEAFF.

The chain couples TRBV4-1 to TRBJ1-5; no reliable D call. V lost 3 bases, J lost 0 bases, and 9 bases lay in between. CDR3 length: 15 amino acids. CDR1 is MGHRA and CDR2 is YSYEKL in the germline V gene. DNA of the CDR3: TGCGCCAGCAGCCATGAGGAATATAGCAATCAGCCCCAGCATTTT. It translates to CASSHEEYSNQPQHF.

In this sample, this clone turned up a few times. The rearrangement uses TRBV30 and TRBJ2-1; the match to TRBD1 covers 7 bases. Germline values: CDR1 GTSNPN, CDR2 SVGIG (reference sequence). The ends lost 3 bases at V and 5 bases at J; junction bases unmatched: 4. The CDR3 sequence is 13 residues long. CDR3 sequence: CAWSGQADNEQFF. The CDR3 DNA reads as TGTGCCTGGAGCGGACAGGCAGACAATGAGCAGTTCTTC.

V usage is TRBV19 and J usage is TRBJ2-7; 10 bases fit TRBD2. The CDR3 is made up of 15 amino acids. CDR1 is LNHDA and CDR2 is SQIVND in the germline V gene (reference sequence). The V gene end was trimmed by 5 bases and the J gene end by 0 bases; junction bases not matched to a gene: 4. The CDR3 coding sequence is TGTGCCAGTAGTGCCCTAGCGGGGGCCTCCTACGAGCAGTACTTC. Translating it yields CASSALAGASYEQYF.

This sequence joins TRBV21-1 and TRBJ1-3. TRBV21-1 is a pseudogene segment. The CDR3 runs 16 residues. CDR3 coding DNA: TGTGCCAGCACCCAAGGAGGCCAGGAGAATGGAAACACCATATATTTT. Protein sequence: CASTQGGQENGNTIYF.

This chain connects TRBV7-3 to TRBJ1-2; 7 bases align to TRBD1. The CDR3 has 13 residues. V dropped 5 bases and J dropped 8; count of bases not matched to a gene: 8. Germline assignment: CDR1 SGHTA and CDR2 FQGTGA. In DNA form, the CDR3 reads TGTGCCAGCAGCCCGACAGGGATGGGCGGCTACACCTTC. It specifies CASSPTGMGGYTF. Based on the CDR3 plus reference TRBV7-3 and TRBJ1-2, the full variable domain is GAGVSQTPSNKVTEKGKYVELRCDPISGHTALYWYRQSLGQGPEFLIYFQGTGAADDSGLPNDRFFAVRPEGSVSTLKIQRTERGDSAVYLCASSPTGMGGYTFGSGTRLTVV.

This clone has a single count. J is TRBJ1-1 and V is TRBV6-4, with a weak D call TRBD1 (6 bases). CDR1 is MRHNA and CDR2 is SNTAGT in the germline V gene. Trimming pared 5 bases from V and 1 base from J, leaving 8 bases between. This CDR3 is built from 13 residues. CDR3 residues: CASSLTGNTEAFF. The CDR3 nucleotides are TGTGCCAGCAGTTTGACAGGGAACACTGAAGCTTTCTTT.

V usage is TRBV5-4 and J usage is TRBJ2-5, with 10 bases lining up with TRBD2. Germline trimming cut 4 bases from V and 3 bases from J; bases unmatched to any gene: 6. Germline V CDR1 and CDR2: SGHNT, YYREEE (reference sequence). The CDR3 runs 15 residues. The CDR3 region is CASSLRTSGEETQYF. Here the CDR3 DNA reads TGTGCCAGCAGCCTTCGGACTAGCGGTGAAGAGACCCAGTACTTC.

This clone was observed a single time. The genes are TRBV6-6 and TRBJ1-1; D ambiguous. V dropped 6 bases and J dropped 1 base, with 9 bases sitting between them. Germline V lookup: CDR1 MNHNY, CDR2 SVGAGI (reference sequence). The CDR3 runs 13 residues. The CDR3 here is CASSNTENTEAFF. The CDR3 DNA reads as TGTGCCAGCAGCAATACTGAGAACACTGAAGCTTTCTTT.

The CDR3 DNA is TGTGCCACCACCGGAGACCCGAGCACAGATACGCAGTATTTT. It specifies CATTGDPSTDTQYF. This chain links TRBV5-4 with TRBJ2-3; D is undetermined. Germline V gene sequence: CDR1 SGHNT, CDR2 YYREEE (reference sequence). With 9 bases removed from V and 0 bases from J, the gap between germline ends came to 14 bases. CDR3 size: 14 residues.

The CDR3 loop reads CASTETAYQPQHF. Written as DNA, the CDR3 is TGTGCCAGCACAGAAACAGCTTATCAGCCCCAGCATTTT. V and J are TRBV2 and TRBJ1-5; unclear D gene. The CDR3 sequence is 13 residues long. V dropped 7 bases and J dropped 5 bases, with 12 bases sitting between them. Germline lookup yields CDR1 SNHLY and CDR2 FYNNEI.

The J gene is TRBJ1-2, the V gene TRBV18; D unclear. CDR3 length: 14 residues. Trimming pared 2 bases from V and 8 bases from J, leaving 15 bases between. Germline V CDR1 and CDR2: KGHSH, LQKENI. The CDR3 sequence: CASSPGEGGGGYTF. The CDR3 nucleotides are TGTGCCAGCTCACCAGGAGAGGGCGGAGGGGGCTACACCTTC.

This clone was seen only once. This rearrangement joins TRBV4-3 to TRBJ2-3; 7 bases match TRBD2. Germline values: CDR1 LGHNA, CDR2 YSLEER. Losses at the gene ends were 5 bases for V and 3 bases for J; bases not matched to a gene: 11. The CDR3 runs to 16 residues. The CDR3 loop reads CASSKRAGVGTDTQYF. As DNA, the CDR3 is TGCGCCAGCAGCAAACGGGCGGGAGTTGGGACAGATACGCAGTATTTT.